This TCR beta chain derives from a study of OX40 agonist ivuxolimab in advanced cancers. For the study at large: In this trial design, patients received ivuxolimab intravenously at 0.01 to 10 mg/kg every 2 weeks.

The CDR3 covers 15 residues. Germline CDR1 is LNHNV and CDR2 is YYDKDF (reference sequence). V lost 1 base to trimming and J lost 0 bases; unmatched junction nucleotides: 3. Profiling relied on immunoSEQ multiplex PCR, and the TCRdb table lists in-frame clones only, not all of them. Of 50,000 to 70,000 clones listed, 91% are singletons. This sequence originates from an adult with an advanced solid tumor such as melanoma, head and neck, liver or kidney cancer. This chain links TRBV15 with TRBJ2-7, with TRBD2 matching over 7 bases. The material sequenced was CD4+ or CD8+ T cells sorted from blood, taken in a trial of the OX40 agonist ivuxolimab. The CDR3 DNA follows: TGTGCCACCAGCAGAGCGCCGGGGGGCTCCTACGAGCAGTACTTC. This translates into CATSRAPGGSYEQYF.